This record concerns one T cell receptor (beta chain) sequence. Using immunoSEQ multiplex PCR, the repertoire was profiled, and TCRdb retains in-frame clones only, with some absent. The table shows under 150,000 clones, with about nine tenths occurring only once. Germline loops: CDR1 MNHEY, CDR2 SVGAGI. The CDR3 covers 15 residues. Deletions cut 5 bases from V and 1 base from J, with 14 bases between. The data derive from a study of T cell responses to AZD1222 COVID-19 vaccine. The rearrangement joins TRBV6-5 to TRBJ1-1; D is unclear. Sequenced here: peripheral blood, sampled on day 0 of MenACWY control vaccination. The clonotype was recovered from an adult in good health. This CDR3 is CASSPPLTTNTEAFF. In DNA form, the CDR3 reads TGTGCCAGCAGTCCACCCTTGACCACGAACACTGAAGCTTTCTTT.